This T cell receptor beta chain appears in the sequencing data of a study of shared clonotypes between healthy human individuals. General study points: The small donor group covered limited genetic and exposure diversity. Researchers sampled blood only, noting tissue repertoires likely differ. Some naive CD4 clonotypes, roughly 4.8%, turned up in common across several donors.

In germline, CDR1 is MNHEY, CDR2 SMNVEV (reference sequence). The V gene lost 2 bases and the J gene lost 1 base, with 14 bases spanning the gap. CDR3 length: 16 residues. Pooled CD45RO+ cells and CCR7-negative CD45RA+ TemRA cells made up CD8 memory. This clone was seen once. Antigen specificity is unknown. TCRdb's table, derived via immunoSEQ multiplex PCR, lists solely in-frame clones and lacks some. This repertoire shows about 380,000 clones, just over 95% found once; its top ten account for less than 0.35%. The chain couples TRBV27 to TRBJ1-1; weak D call: TRBD1 (6 bases). This clonotype was sampled from a man aged 25 to 40 in good health. Material: memory CD8+ T cells sorted from blood. The subset was: CD45RO+ cells pooled with CCR7-negative TemRA cells. The CDR3 reads CASSLSWDIPNTEAFF. The CDR3 DNA follows: TGTGCCAGCAGTTTAAGTTGGGACATACCGAACACTGAAGCTTTCTTT.